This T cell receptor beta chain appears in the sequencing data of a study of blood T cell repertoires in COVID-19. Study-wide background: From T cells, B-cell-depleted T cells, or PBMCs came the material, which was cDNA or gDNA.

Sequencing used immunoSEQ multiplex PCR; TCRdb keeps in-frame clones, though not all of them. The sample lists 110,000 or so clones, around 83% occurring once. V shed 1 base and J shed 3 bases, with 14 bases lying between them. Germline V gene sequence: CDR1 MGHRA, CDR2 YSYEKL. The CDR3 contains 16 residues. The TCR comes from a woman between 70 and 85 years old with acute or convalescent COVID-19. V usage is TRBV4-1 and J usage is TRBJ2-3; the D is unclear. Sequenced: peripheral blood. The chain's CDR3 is CASSQVTVTRTDTQYF. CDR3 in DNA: TGCGCCAGCAGCCAAGTTACTGTAACTCGGACAGATACGCAGTATTTT.